These 30 T cell receptor beta chains were all obtained from the same sample, sequenced in a study of blood T cells in healthy people across ages. The authors ran a second PCR of about 6 to 11 cycles using a sample-barcoded 5' primer and a J-beta primer mix. MiXCR, applied by TCRdb to the 5' RACE reads, yields one record per CDR3 protein. The sample has around 1,000,000 distinct CDR3 sequences, almost 25% seen once. These sequences were also reported in another study, on T cells of mothers and their children.

The sample taken for sequencing was blood. These receptor sequences come from a girl aged 2 to 10 in good health.

The rearrangement joins TRBV7-9 to TRBJ2-5; 8 nucleotides match TRBD2. The assigned J gene may be wrong: the sequence end matches TRBJ2-1 better. The CDR3 is 14 residues long. Germline values: CDR1 SEHNR, CDR2 FQNEAQ (reference sequence). For the CDR3, the DNA is TGTGCCAGCAATGCGGGGGGCACTACGAATGAGCAGTTCTTC. This codes for CASNAGGTTNEQFF.

The chain carries TRBV7-2 and TRBJ1-4; 7 positions match TRBD1. The V gene's germline CDR1 is SGHTA and CDR2 FQGNSA. The trim removed 4 bases at V and 0 bases at J, leaving 5 bases unmatched. The CDR3 has 16 residues. The CDR3: CASSSSGTATNEKLFF. CDR3 DNA: TGTGCCAGCAGCTCATCCGGGACAGCAACTAATGAAAAACTGTTTTTT.

The chain employs TRBV28 and TRBJ2-1; 13 bases are shared with TRBD2. CDR1 and CDR2 from the germline V gene are MDHEN and SYDVKM. Trimming took 5 bases from V and 0 from J; bases not matched to a gene: 16. This CDR3 has 21 residues. The CDR3 spells CASSVTTGTSGEFRSYNEQFF. Here the CDR3 DNA reads TGTGCCAGCAGTGTAACTACCGGGACTAGCGGGGAATTCCGCTCCTACAATGAGCAGTTCTTC. The whole variable domain, filled in from reference TRBV28 and TRBJ2-1, reads DVKVTQSSRYLVKRTGEKVFLECVQDMDHENMFWYRQDPGLGLRLIYFSYDVKMKEKGDIPEGYSVSREKKERFSLILESASTNQTSMYLCASSVTTGTSGEFRSYNEQFFGPGTRLTVL.

This sequence joins TRBV20-1 and TRBJ1-1; D is unresolved. The CDR3 is 13 amino acids. Germline CDR1 reads DFQATT; CDR2 reads SNEGSKA (reference sequence). The V end lost 1 base, the J end lost 8 bases, and 14 bases lay between the germline ends. The CDR3 reads CSARVAIQPEAFF. For the CDR3, the DNA is TGCAGTGCTAGAGTCGCGATACAACCGGAAGCTTTCTTT.

CDR3 loop: CASSLRDRSLSGANVLTF. For the CDR3, the DNA is TGTGCCAGCAGCCTCCGGGACAGGTCCCTCTCTGGGGCCAACGTCCTGACTTTC. V usage is TRBV12-3 or TRBV12-4 and J usage is TRBJ2-6, with 8 bases matching TRBD1. The CDR3 totals 18 residues. Trimming took 6 bases from V and 0 from J; bases not matched to a gene: 10.

The chain uses TRBV13 and TRBJ2-5; TRBD2 is a possible D gene (5 bases). The germline V gene has CDR1 PRHDT and CDR2 FYEKMQ (reference sequence). The CDR3 runs 16 residues. The V end was cut by 2 bases, the J end by 3 bases, with 16 bases between. This CDR3 reads CASSLHPAGEEETQYF. In nucleotides, the CDR3 is TGTGCCAGCAGCTTACACCCCGCCGGGGAAGAAGAGACCCAGTACTTC.

The rearrangement uses TRBV9 and TRBJ1-2, with no clear D. This CDR3 spans 15 amino acids. CDR1 SGDLS and CDR2 YYNGEE come from the germline V gene. The V gene lost 0 bases and the J gene lost 1 base, with 10 bases spanning the gap. The DNA of the CDR3 is TGTGCCAGCAGCGTAGGCGGTGGGCTTAACTATGGCTACACCTTC. It translates to CASSVGGGLNYGYTF.

This clonotype was observed a handful of times. This chain joins TRBV12-3 or TRBV12-4 and TRBJ2-2; TRBD1 agrees at 7 bases. Unmatched junction bases numbered 9, after V lost 8 bases and J lost 0 bases. The CDR3 length is 16 residues. CDR3: CASGIHRGANTGELFF. CDR3 DNA sequence: TGTGCCAGCGGAATTCACAGGGGTGCGAACACCGGGGAGCTGTTTTTT.

This clonotype was recorded once. J is TRBJ2-7 and V is TRBV20-1; 7 nucleotides match TRBD2. With 0 bases clipped from V and 3 bases from J, the junction kept 8 bases outside the gene matches. This CDR3 region has 15 residues. CDR1 is DFQATT and CDR2 is SNEGSKA in the germline V gene (reference sequence). CDR3 loop: CSARDNVGGFYEQYF. CDR3 nucleotides: TGCAGTGCTAGAGATAACGTCGGGGGGTTCTACGAGCAGTACTTC.

This clonotype was detected a few times. The V gene is TRBV29-1, the J gene TRBJ2-5; the D gene is possibly TRBD2 (6 bases). CDR3 length: 13 amino acids. The ends were cut back, 4 bases at V and 0 bases at J, with 9 bases in the middle. Germline loops: CDR1 SQVTM, CDR2 ANQGSEA. The CDR3 sequence is CSVGAGYQETQYF. The CDR3 bases are TGCAGCGTTGGCGCGGGGTACCAAGAGACCCAGTACTTC.

Details on this clonotype: A read error may explain this, as a much larger clone is one base away. This sequence joins TRBV20-1 and TRBJ2-1, with 10 positions matching TRBD2. The junction had 3 bases not matched to a gene; V was cut back by 4 bases and J by 3 bases. The length of the CDR3 is 14 residues. From germline, CDR1 is DFQATT and CDR2 SNEGSKA (reference sequence). This CDR3 is CSAKGLADYNEQFF. CDR3 nucleotide sequence: TGCAGTGCTAAAGGACTAGCGGACTACAATGAGCAGTTCTTC.

CDR3 nucleotides: TGTGCCAGCAGTTCCCCGCAGGGGAACAATGAGCAGTTCTTC. Translation: CASSSPQGNNEQFF. This chain uses TRBV14 with TRBJ2-1; D is perhaps TRBD1 (6 bases). CDR1 is SGHDN, CDR2 FVKESK, per germline. The CDR3 extends over 14 amino acids. The ends were cut back, 6 bases at V and 5 bases at J, with 14 bases in the middle.

This clonotype has a handful of counts. The chain couples TRBV7-9 to TRBJ2-3; 7 bases fit TRBD2. V shed 1 base, J shed 2 bases, and the junction held 6 bases outside the gene matches. Germline CDR1 and CDR2: SEHNR and FQNEAQ (reference sequence). The CDR3 is 16 residues long. The CDR3 sequence: CASSLEAGDLTDTQYF. In DNA form, the CDR3 reads TGTGCCAGCAGCTTAGAGGCGGGGGATCTCACAGATACGCAGTATTTT.

The V call is TRBV7-6, the J call TRBJ2-1; perhaps TRBD1 as D (6 bases). The CDR3 length is 15 residues. Germline CDR1 and CDR2: SGHVS and FNYEAQ. Between the trimmed V and J ends, which lost 6 bases and 0 bases, there was a span of 12 bases. The CDR3 sequence: CASRGGVGSYNEQFF. The CDR3 DNA is TGTGCCAGCAGAGGGGGAGTGGGCTCCTACAATGAGCAGTTCTTC.

Remarks on this clonotype: A read error is likely, as this CDR3 ends without the conserved phenylalanine or tryptophan. J is TRBJ2-5 and V is TRBV12-3 or TRBV12-4; D is unclear. The CDR3 consists of 16 residues. The V end was cut by 7 bases, the J end by 5 bases, with 23 bases between. The DNA for the CDR3 is TGTGCCAGCACTGTCTCACTGGTCCTCGAGGCGGAGACCCAGTACTCC. Residues: CASTVSLVLEAETQYS.

In this sample, this clonotype turned up a few times. The genes are TRBV7-9 and TRBJ2-3; D gene unclear. V was trimmed by 5 bases and J by 4 bases, leaving 7 bases between them. Per germline, CDR1 SEHNR and CDR2 FQNEAQ (reference sequence). The CDR3 has 12 residues. CDR3 coding DNA: TGTGCCAGCAGCACGGTAGCAGATACGCAGTATTTT. Translating it yields CASSTVADTQYF.

The rearrangement uses TRBV7-9 and TRBJ2-7, with D possibly matching TRBD2 (5 bases). The germline V gene has CDR1 SEHNR and CDR2 FQNEAQ (reference sequence). The CDR3 covers 12 residues. The ends were cut back, 8 bases at V and 7 bases at J, with 15 bases in the middle. The CDR3 reads CASRRGRGEQYF. CDR3 DNA: TGTGCCAGCCGGCGAGGGAGAGGGGAGCAGTACTTC. The variable domain in full, with the rest retrieved from reference TRBV7-9 and TRBJ2-7, is DTGVSQNPRHKITKRGQNVTFRCDPISEHNRLYWYRQTLGQGPEFLTYFQNEAQLEKSRLLSDRFSAERPKGSFSTLEIQRTEQGDSAMYLCASRRGRGEQYFGPGTRLTVT.

DNA of the CDR3: TGTGCCAGCCGGAGTGACATTTCCTACGAGCAGTACTTC. Translation: CASRSDISYEQYF. The genes are TRBV27 and TRBJ2-7; the D is unclear. The CDR3 totals 13 residues. Germline lookup yields CDR1 MNHEY and CDR2 SMNVEV (reference sequence). V lost 8 bases to trimming and J lost 1 base, with 12 bases between them.

The rearrangement links TRBV13 to TRBJ2-3; TRBD2 aligns across 8 bases. With 4 bases clipped from V and 3 bases from J, the junction kept 15 bases outside the gene matches. CDR3 length equals 18 residues. CDR1 and CDR2 (germline): PRHDT, FYEKMQ (reference sequence). The CDR3 region is CASSSDLTSARGTDTQYF. CDR3 DNA: TGTGCCAGCAGCTCCGACCTGACTAGCGCTAGGGGGACAGATACGCAGTATTTT.

This chain uses TRBV27 with TRBJ2-3; D perhaps matches TRBD2 (5 bases). Trimming shortened V by 10 bases and J by 6 bases, and 11 bases separated the two germline ends. The germline V gene encodes CDR1 MNHEY and CDR2 SMNVEV (reference sequence). CDR3 length equals 11 residues. The CDR3 is CATTGFDTQYF. The CDR3 nucleotides are TGTGCCACCACGGGATTCGATACGCAGTATTTT.

CDR3 protein: CSVEDTRGTGELFF. CDR3 in DNA: TGCAGCGTTGAAGATACACGGGGAACCGGGGAGCTGTTTTTT. The chain couples TRBV29-1 to TRBJ2-2, with D perhaps matching TRBD2 (5 bases). Germline assignment: CDR1 SQVTM and CDR2 ANQGSEA. V shed 0 bases and J shed 5 bases, with 10 bases lying between them. The CDR3 runs to 14 residues.

This clonotype appeared a single time. The chain recombines TRBV4-3 with TRBJ2-5, with 7 nucleotides matching TRBD1. V trimming: 0 bases; J trimming: 2 bases; junction bases outside the gene matches: 3. The CDR3 has 15 amino acids. Germline values: CDR1 LGHNA, CDR2 YSLEER. The CDR3 nucleotides read TGCGCCAGCAGCCAAGATCGGGGACAGCAAGAGACCCAGTACTTC. Protein: CASSQDRGQQETQYF.

This clonotype turned up a few times. The chain has TRBV5-1 and TRBJ2-5, with 9 bases matching TRBD2. The CDR3 spans 15 residues. Germline V gene data show CDR1 as SGHRS and CDR2 as YFSETQ. The ends lost 3 bases at V and 2 bases at J; junction bases unmatched: 5. The CDR3 here is CASSSVAGEQETQYF. DNA for the CDR3: TGCGCCAGCAGCTCCGTAGCGGGAGAGCAAGAGACCCAGTACTTC.

V usage is TRBV25-1 and J usage is TRBJ2-5; D is unclear. V was shortened by 6 bases and J by 5 bases, with 10 bases between the two germline ends. CDR3 length: 12 amino acids. CDR1 and CDR2 (germline): MGHDK, SYGVNS. CDR3 DNA: TGTGCCAGCAGCACTCTACGGGAGACCCAGTACTTC. Protein sequence: CASSTLRETQYF. The entire variable domain, with the rest obtained from reference TRBV25-1 and TRBJ2-5, is as follows: EADIYQTPRYLVIGTGKKITLECSQTMGHDKMYWYQQDPGMELHLIHYSYGVNSTEKGDLSSESTVSRIRTEHFPLTLESARPSHTSQYLCASSTLRETQYFGPGTRLLVL.

A few counts support this clonotype. The chain combines TRBV4-1 with TRBJ2-7; the D gene is possibly TRBD1 (5 bases). CDR1 MGHRA and CDR2 YSYEKL come from the germline V gene. The length of the CDR3 is 14 residues. V lost 3 bases and J 2 bases, leaving 11 bases between the germline ends. Here the CDR3 DNA reads TGCGCCAGCAGCCAGATACAGGTAACCTACGAGCAGTACTTC. Its protein product is CASSQIQVTYEQYF.

A few counts support this clonotype. The V call is TRBV24-1, the J call TRBJ2-1, with TRBD1 matching over 7 bases. The J call is doubtful: the DNA matches TRBJ2-5 better. The length of the CDR3 is 17 residues. Germline V gene data show CDR1 as KGHDR and CDR2 as SFDVKD. This CDR3 reads CATSDNYGTVAEETQYF. CDR3 in DNA: TGTGCCACCAGTGATAATTACGGGACAGTTGCCGAAGAGACCCAGTACTTC.

The V gene is TRBV4-1, the J gene TRBJ1-4; D gene ambiguous. The CDR3 length is 14 residues. The germline V gene encodes CDR1 MGHRA and CDR2 YSYEKL. The V end lost 6 bases, the J end lost 1 base, and 9 bases lay between the germline ends. CDR3 nucleotide sequence: TGCGCCAGCAGGTCCCCAGGAACTAATGAAAAACTGTTTTTT. Translated, it gives CASRSPGTNEKLFF.

This clonotype was seen a handful of times. This sequence joins TRBV5-1 and TRBJ1-2, with D hard to call. CDR3 length: 13 residues. V lost 5 bases to trimming and J lost 6 bases, with 14 bases between them. CDR1 SGHRS and CDR2 YFSETQ come from the germline V gene. CDR3 bases: TGCGCCAGCAGAGAATCCAGCCTAAATGGCTACACCTTC. Translating gives CASRESSLNGYTF.

The rearrangement links TRBV9 to TRBJ1-4; D remains unclear. This CDR3 comprises 14 residues. Germline V gene data show CDR1 as SGDLS and CDR2 as YYNGEE. V gave up 0 bases and J gave up 5 bases, with 8 bases separating them. CDR3 nucleotides: TGTGCCAGCAGCGTAGAAGGCGAGAATGAAAAACTGTTTTTT. Protein sequence: CASSVEGENEKLFF.

In its sample, this clonotype was seen a few times. The chain carries TRBV6-2 or TRBV6-3 and TRBJ2-5; the D is unclear. Looked up from germline, CDR1 is MNHEY and CDR2 is SVGEGT. V was cut by 2 bases and J by 1 base, with 11 bases left in between. The CDR3 runs to 15 residues. CDR3: CASSYRAASQETQYF. CDR3 coding DNA: TGTGCCAGCAGTTACAGAGCAGCCAGCCAAGAGACCCAGTACTTC.